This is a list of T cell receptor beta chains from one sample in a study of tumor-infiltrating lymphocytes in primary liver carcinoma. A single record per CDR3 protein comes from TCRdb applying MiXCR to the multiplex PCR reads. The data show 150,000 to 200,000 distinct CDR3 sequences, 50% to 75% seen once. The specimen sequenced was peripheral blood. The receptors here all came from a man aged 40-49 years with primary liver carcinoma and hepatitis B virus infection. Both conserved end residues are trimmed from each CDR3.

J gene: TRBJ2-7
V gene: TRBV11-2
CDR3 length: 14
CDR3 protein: ASSGGSSAKFYDQY

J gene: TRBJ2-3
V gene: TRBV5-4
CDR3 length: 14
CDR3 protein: ANSLGQGYGTDTQY

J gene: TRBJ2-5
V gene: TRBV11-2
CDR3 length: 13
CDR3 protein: ASSLTSGILWTQY

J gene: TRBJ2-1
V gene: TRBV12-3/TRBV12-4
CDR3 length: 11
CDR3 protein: ASSVTRAGEQF

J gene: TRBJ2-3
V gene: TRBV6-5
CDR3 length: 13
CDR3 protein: ASSQTSGNDDTQY

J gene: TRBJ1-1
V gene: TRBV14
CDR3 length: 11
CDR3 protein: ASSQVGGAKAF

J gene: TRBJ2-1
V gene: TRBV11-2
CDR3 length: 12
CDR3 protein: GSSSDRWAVEQF

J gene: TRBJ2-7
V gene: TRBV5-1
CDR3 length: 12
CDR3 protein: ASSPWTGHYEQY

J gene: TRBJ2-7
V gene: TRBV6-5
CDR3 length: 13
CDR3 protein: ASRPGQGSAYEQY

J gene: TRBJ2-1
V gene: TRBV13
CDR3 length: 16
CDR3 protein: ASSLVGQGSSFYNEQF

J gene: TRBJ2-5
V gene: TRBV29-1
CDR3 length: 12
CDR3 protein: SVGASGGRETQY

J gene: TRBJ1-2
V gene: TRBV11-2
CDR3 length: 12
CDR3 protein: ASSAGDRGYSYT

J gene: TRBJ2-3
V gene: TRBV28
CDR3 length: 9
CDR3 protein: ASSSPETQY

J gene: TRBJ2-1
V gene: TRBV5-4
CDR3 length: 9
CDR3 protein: ASSWETEQF

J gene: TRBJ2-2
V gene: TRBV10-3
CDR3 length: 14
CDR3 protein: AISESGEGNTGELF

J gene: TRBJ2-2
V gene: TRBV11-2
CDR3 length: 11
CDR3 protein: AKTGEIAGELF

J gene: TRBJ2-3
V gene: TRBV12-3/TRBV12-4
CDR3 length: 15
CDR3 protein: ASSRGTSGRSTDTQY

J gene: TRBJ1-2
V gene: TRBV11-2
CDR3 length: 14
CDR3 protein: ASSLQGREADYGYT

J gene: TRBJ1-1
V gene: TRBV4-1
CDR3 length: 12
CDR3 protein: ASSQVNSGTEAF

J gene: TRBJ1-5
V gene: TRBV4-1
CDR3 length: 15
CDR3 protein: ASSQEASFYSNQPQH

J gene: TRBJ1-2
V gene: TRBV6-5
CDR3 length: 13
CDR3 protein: ASSDGGTVPYGYT

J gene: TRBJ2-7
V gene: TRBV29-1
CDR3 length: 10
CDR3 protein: RARSYSYEQY

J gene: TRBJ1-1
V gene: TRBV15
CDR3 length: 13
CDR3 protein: VTSRDNQGNTEAF

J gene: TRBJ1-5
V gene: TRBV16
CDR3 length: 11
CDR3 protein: ASSQMGSKPQH

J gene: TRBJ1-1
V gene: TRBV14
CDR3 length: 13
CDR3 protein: ASSQISGDRTEAF

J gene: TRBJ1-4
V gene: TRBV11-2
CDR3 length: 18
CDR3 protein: VSSLGPPGTGGPTNETLF

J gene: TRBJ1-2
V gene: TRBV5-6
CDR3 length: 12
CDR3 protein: ASSLDRSFYGYT

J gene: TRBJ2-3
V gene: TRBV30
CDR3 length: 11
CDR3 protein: AWSPTFTDTQY

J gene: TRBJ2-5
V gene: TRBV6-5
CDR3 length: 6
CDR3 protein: ASRPSD

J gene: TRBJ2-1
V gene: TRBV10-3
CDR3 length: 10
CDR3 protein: AGGSIDNEQF

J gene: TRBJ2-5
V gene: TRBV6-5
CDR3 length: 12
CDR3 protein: ASRPATGFETQY

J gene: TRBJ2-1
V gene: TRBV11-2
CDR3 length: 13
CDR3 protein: ASSARGTMYNEQF

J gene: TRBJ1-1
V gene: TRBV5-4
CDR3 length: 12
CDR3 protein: ASSLFGLNTEAF

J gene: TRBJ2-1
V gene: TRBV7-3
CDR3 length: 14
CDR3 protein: ASSLTGGYPDFEQF

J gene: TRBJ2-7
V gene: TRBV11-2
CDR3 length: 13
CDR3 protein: ASSLVGGAIYEQY

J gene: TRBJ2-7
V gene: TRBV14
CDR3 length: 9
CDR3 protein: ASSQGYEQY

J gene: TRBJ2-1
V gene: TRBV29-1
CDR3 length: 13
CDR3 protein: SVGIAGEVYNEQF

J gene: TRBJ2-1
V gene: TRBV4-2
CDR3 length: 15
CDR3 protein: ASSHGLRDFSYNEQF

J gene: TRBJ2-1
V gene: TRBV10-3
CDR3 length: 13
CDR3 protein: AISDSIAKVNEQF

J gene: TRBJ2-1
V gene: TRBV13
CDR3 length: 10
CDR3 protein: ASSYGQDEQF

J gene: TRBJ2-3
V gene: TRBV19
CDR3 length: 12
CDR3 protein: ASRPSGRIDTQY

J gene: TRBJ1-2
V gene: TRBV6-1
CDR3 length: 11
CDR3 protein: ASSEGLNYGYT

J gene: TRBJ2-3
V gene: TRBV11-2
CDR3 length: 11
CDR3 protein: ANSPLLTDTQY

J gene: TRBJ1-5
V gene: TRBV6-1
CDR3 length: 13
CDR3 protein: ASSRTGGADQPQH

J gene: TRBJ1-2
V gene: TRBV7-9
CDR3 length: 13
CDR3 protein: ASSLGEGSSYGYT

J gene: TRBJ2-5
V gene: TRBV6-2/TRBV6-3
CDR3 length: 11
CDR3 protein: ASSKGQQETQY

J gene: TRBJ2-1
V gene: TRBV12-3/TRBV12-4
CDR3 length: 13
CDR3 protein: ASSPSRGSLIEQF

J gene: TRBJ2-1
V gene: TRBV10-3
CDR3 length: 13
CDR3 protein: AISGGTGHYNEQF

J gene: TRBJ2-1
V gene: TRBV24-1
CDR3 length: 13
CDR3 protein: ATARDRSSYNEQF

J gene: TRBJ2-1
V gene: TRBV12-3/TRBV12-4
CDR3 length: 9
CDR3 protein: SSIGDNEQF

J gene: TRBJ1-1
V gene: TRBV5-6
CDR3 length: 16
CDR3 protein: ASSREWQIWEVNTEAF

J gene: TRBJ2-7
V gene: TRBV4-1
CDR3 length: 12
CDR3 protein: ASSQADTPYEQY

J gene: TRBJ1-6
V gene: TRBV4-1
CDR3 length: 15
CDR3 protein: ASSPDQHGSYNSPLH

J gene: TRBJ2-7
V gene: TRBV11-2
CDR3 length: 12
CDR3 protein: AGRAGTAAYEQY

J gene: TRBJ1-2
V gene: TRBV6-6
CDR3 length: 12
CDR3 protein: ASSTQGNQGGYT

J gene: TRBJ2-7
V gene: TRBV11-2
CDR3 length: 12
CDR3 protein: ASSLGLADYEQY

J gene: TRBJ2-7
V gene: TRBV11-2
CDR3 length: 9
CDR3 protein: ASSVNYEQY

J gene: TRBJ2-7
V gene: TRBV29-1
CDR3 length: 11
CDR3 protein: SVHGTASYERY

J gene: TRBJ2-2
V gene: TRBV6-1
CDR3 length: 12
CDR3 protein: ASSRTGATGELF